The 29 T cell receptor beta chains listed next were all sequenced from one sample in a study of blood T cell repertoires in COVID-19. The data were produced by immunoSEQ multiplex PCR, yet TCRdb's version contains in-frame clones alone and is incomplete. The sample records about 190,000 clones, 85% being singletons. Specimen: peripheral blood. The receptor source for this set is a woman older than 75 with acute or convalescent COVID-19.

This chain joins TRBV9 and TRBJ2-7; the D is unclear. Trimming left V 0 bases short and J 4 bases short, with 14 bases between. Germline V gives CDR1 SGDLS, CDR2 YYNGEE. This CDR3 spans 15 amino acids. CDR3 protein: CASSVGGSFTYEQYF. The CDR3 nucleotides read TGTGCCAGCAGCGTAGGTGGCTCCTTTACGTACGAGCAGTACTTC.

The chain couples TRBV5-8 to TRBJ1-4; TRBD1 might be the D (6 bases). Germline CDR1 reads SGHTS; CDR2 reads YDEGEE. This CDR3 has 14 amino acids. Between the trimmed V and J ends, which lost 4 bases and 11 bases, there was a span of 18 bases. The DNA of the CDR3 is TGTGCCAGCAGCCCAGGGGACACTAATTATAAACTGTTTTTT. Translation gives CASSPGDTNYKLFF.

This clone has just a few counts. V gene TRBV5-6 combines with J gene TRBJ1-1; no reliable D call. CDR3 length: 14 residues. Germline V gives CDR1 SGHDT, CDR2 YYEEEE. With 5 bases removed from V and 6 bases from J, the gap between germline ends came to 17 bases. This CDR3 is CASSHVRRSAEAFF. DNA for the CDR3: TGTGCCAGCAGTCACGTTAGGAGGAGCGCTGAAGCTTTCTTT.

In this sample, this clone turned up a few times. The chain employs TRBV10-1 and TRBJ2-7, with D maybe TRBD2 (5 bases). Germline V gene sequence: CDR1 WNHNN, CDR2 SYGVQD (reference sequence). The germline V and J ends were trimmed by 4 bases and 2 bases, with 9 bases remaining between them. The CDR3 runs to 13 residues. The CDR3 DNA follows: TGCGCCAGCAGTGCGGGAACAGCCTACGAGCAGTACTTC. This translates into CASSAGTAYEQYF.

The chain has TRBV9 and TRBJ1-2, with 8 bases matching TRBD1. The CDR3 runs to 13 residues. Germline V gives CDR1 SGDLS, CDR2 YYNGEE. With 2 bases clipped from V and 8 bases from J, the junction kept 5 bases outside the gene matches. CDR3 nucleotides: TGTGCCAGCAGCGTTCCCCAGGGGGCAGGCTACACCTTC. Its translation is CASSVPQGAGYTF.

The V and J genes are TRBV4-3 and TRBJ1-2; D unresolved. In germline, CDR1 is LGHNA, CDR2 YSLEER. This CDR3 spans 15 amino acids. Trimming cost V 2 bases and J 4 bases, with 14 bases left between them. The CDR3 DNA reads TGCGCCAGCAGCCAAAGATGGAGAGGGTCCTATGGCTACACCTTC. Translation gives CASSQRWRGSYGYTF.

V usage is TRBV19 and J usage is TRBJ2-7; maybe TRBD1 (5 bases). The CDR3 totals 16 residues. V shed 6 bases and J shed 2 bases, with 20 bases lying between them. Germline V gene sequence: CDR1 LNHDA, CDR2 SQIVND (reference sequence). CDR3 nucleotides: TGTGCCAGTAGAGCCCATGGGGCAGGAAAGACCTACGAGCAGTACTTC. Translated, it gives CASRAHGAGKTYEQYF.

This clone was picked up a small number of times. V usage is TRBV4-3 and J usage is TRBJ1-3; possible D gene TRBD1, 6 bases. Germline values: CDR1 LGHNA, CDR2 YSLEER. Trimming took 0 bases from V and 8 from J, leaving 17 bases between them. The CDR3 runs 16 residues. CDR3 coding DNA: TGCGCCAGCAGCCAAGATTTAAGGTCACAGGGCCACACCATATATTTT. Amino acids: CASSQDLRSQGHTIYF.

The gene calls are TRBV11-2 and TRBJ1-2; TRBD1 matches at 7 bases. The length of the CDR3 is 15 residues. Per the germline V gene, CDR1 is SGHAT and CDR2 is FQNNGV. V dropped 4 bases and J dropped 4; count of bases not matched to a gene: 9. CDR3 coding DNA: TGTGCCAGCAGCTCAGACTTCGGGACAGTCTATGGCTACACCTTC. Residues: CASSSDFGTVYGYTF.

The genes are TRBV5-1 and TRBJ1-2, with a weak D call TRBD1 (5 bases). V lost 6 bases and J lost 7, with 25 bases in between. The germline V gene encodes CDR1 SGHRS and CDR2 YFSETQ. The CDR3 spans 16 residues. The CDR3 sequence is CASTLGGTASSIGYTF. CDR3 nucleotide sequence: TGCGCCAGCACCCTTGGAGGGACCGCCTCTTCGATTGGCTACACCTTC.

The chain uses TRBV11-2 and TRBJ1-4, with D perhaps matching TRBD1 (6 bases). CDR1 SGHAT and CDR2 FQNNGV come from the germline V gene. The CDR3 length is 15 residues. V lost 3 bases and J 6 bases, leaving 14 bases between the germline ends. Here the CDR3 DNA reads TGTGCCAGCAGCTTGGGACACCGGGTTCATGAAAAACTGTTTTTT. It specifies CASSLGHRVHEKLFF.

This clone has a single count. The gene calls are TRBV28 and TRBJ1-1; D might be TRBD1 (5 bases). The CDR3 is 15 amino acids. Trimming pared 7 bases from V and 4 bases from J, leaving 19 bases between. Germline lookup yields CDR1 MDHEN and CDR2 SYDVKM. The CDR3 nucleotides read TGTGCCAGCAAGGTGTATTGGGGGGGGATCACTGAAGCTTTCTTT. This translates into CASKVYWGGITEAFF.

Only a few counts were recorded for this clone. V usage is TRBV5-1 and J usage is TRBJ1-1; no firm D call. The CDR3 is made up of 14 amino acids. Looked up from germline, CDR1 is SGHRS and CDR2 is YFSETQ. V was trimmed by 0 bases and J by 3 bases, leaving 9 bases between them. CDR3 loop: CASSLDGSDTEAFF. In DNA form, the CDR3 reads TGCGCCAGCAGCTTGGACGGGAGCGACACTGAAGCTTTCTTT.

The CDR3 region has the DNA TGTGCCAGCAGCTTGTCTAGAGATACGCAGTATTTT. Amino acid sequence: CASSLSRDTQYF. The chain uses TRBV11-3 and TRBJ2-3; unclear D gene. Germline CDR1 reads SGHNT; CDR2 reads YENEEA. Between the trimmed V and J ends, which lost 3 bases and 5 bases, there was a span of 6 bases. CDR3 length: 12 residues.

V gene TRBV27 combines with J gene TRBJ1-6; 8 nucleotides align to TRBD1. The CDR3 totals 16 residues. Germline loops: CDR1 MNHEY, CDR2 SMNVEV (reference sequence). With 2 bases clipped from V and 5 bases from J, the junction kept 5 bases outside the gene matches. CDR3 loop: CASSLKTGVNNSPLHF. DNA for the CDR3: TGTGCCAGCAGTTTAAAGACAGGGGTAAATAATTCACCCCTCCACTTT.

The chain joins TRBV6-5 to TRBJ2-5; D gene uncertain. Trimming cost V 5 bases and J 6 bases, with 10 bases left between them. In germline, CDR1 is MNHEY, CDR2 SVGAGI. This CDR3 has 12 amino acids. The chain's CDR3 is CASSTQQKTQYF. CDR3 in DNA: TGTGCCAGCAGTACTCAACAGAAGACCCAGTACTTC.

This chain joins TRBV19 and TRBJ2-7; weak D call: TRBD2 (7 bases). CDR1 is LNHDA, CDR2 SQIVND, per germline (reference sequence). The CDR3 spans 14 residues. Between the trimmed V and J ends, which lost 9 bases and 0 bases, there was a span of 15 bases. This CDR3 reads CASRGGTYSYEQYF. The CDR3, as DNA: TGTGCCAGCAGGGGAGGGACCTACTCCTACGAGCAGTACTTC.

The chain combines TRBV6-5 with TRBJ2-4, with D unclear. Trimming took off 6 bases at V and 15 bases at J, with 15 bases between the two ends. Germline values: CDR1 MNHEY, CDR2 SVGAGI. CDR3 size: 11 residues. CDR3 sequence: CASSPTEKLYF. The DNA of the CDR3 is TGTGCCAGCAGCCCCACTGAGAAGTTGTACTTC.

The V call is TRBV5-1, the J call TRBJ2-1, with a weak D call TRBD2 (6 bases). Trimming took off 1 base at V and 7 bases at J, with 9 bases between the two ends. In germline, CDR1 is SGHRS, CDR2 YFSETQ. This CDR3 has 13 residues. The CDR3 DNA is TGCGCCAGCAGCTTGTTGGGGGGAAATGAGCAGTTCTTC. Translated: CASSLLGGNEQFF.

The rearrangement links TRBV5-4 to TRBJ2-2; 8 bases are a match to TRBD2. Germline CDR1 reads SGHNT; CDR2 reads YYREEE (reference sequence). This CDR3 is built from 16 residues. Trimming at V came to 0 bases and at J to 3 bases, leaving 4 bases not matched to a gene. Here the CDR3 DNA reads TGTGCCAGCAGCTTGGGGCGGGGGGCGTACACCGGGGAGCTGTTTTTT. Translated, it gives CASSLGRGAYTGELFF.

V usage is TRBV6-5 and J usage is TRBJ1-6, with D hard to call. This CDR3 comprises 14 residues. The V end was cut by 6 bases, the J end by 0 bases, with 6 bases between. CDR1 MNHEY and CDR2 SVGAGI come from the germline V gene. The CDR3 DNA reads as TGTGCCAGCAGCACTAGCTCCTATAATTCACCCCTCCACTTT. As protein: CASSTSSYNSPLHF.

The chain links TRBV5-5 to TRBJ1-1; tentative D call: TRBD1 (5 bases). Trimming shortened V by 7 bases and J by 0 bases, and 13 bases separated the two germline ends. The germline gives CDR1 SGHKS, CDR2 YYEKEE (reference sequence). The CDR3 has 14 residues. CDR3 residues: CASRSTELNTEAFF. The CDR3 DNA is TGTGCCAGCCGCTCGACAGAGTTGAACACTGAAGCTTTCTTT.

The chain employs TRBV5-8 and TRBJ2-5; D uncertain. The CDR3 has 13 residues. V lost 2 bases, J lost 7 bases, and 12 bases lay in between. Germline V gene lookup returns CDR1 SGHTS and CDR2 YDEGEE. The CDR3, as DNA: TGTGCCAGCAGCTTCGGAGTCGTGGGGACCCAGTACTTC. Its protein product is CASSFGVVGTQYF. The entire variable domain, with the rest obtained from reference TRBV5-8 and TRBJ2-5, is as follows: EAGVTQSPTHLIKTRGQQATLRCSPISGHTSVYWYQQALGLGLQFLLWYDEGEERNRGNFPPRFSGRQFPNYSSELNVNALELEDSALYLCASSFGVVGTQYFGPGTRLLVL.

The chain recombines TRBV18 with TRBJ2-3, with no clear D. Germline V lookup: CDR1 KGHSH, CDR2 LQKENI. The V end was cut by 3 bases, the J end by 2 bases, with 18 bases between. The length of the CDR3 is 17 residues. In DNA form, the CDR3 reads TGTGCCAGCTCACCTTTGGCGCGCCCAGGCATCACAGATACGCAGTATTTT. Protein product: CASSPLARPGITDTQYF.

The rearrangement uses TRBV7-2 and TRBJ1-1, with 9 bases matching TRBD1. Germline trimming cut 4 bases from V and 5 bases from J; bases unmatched to any gene: 5. Germline CDR1 is SGHTA and CDR2 is FQGNSA. The length of the CDR3 is 14 residues. The CDR3 DNA reads as TGTGCCAGCAGCTCACAGGGGGCAGGGACTGAAGCTTTCTTT. It is translated as CASSSQGAGTEAFF. The entire variable domain, with the rest obtained from reference TRBV7-2 and TRBJ1-1, is as follows: GAGVSQSPSNKVTEKGKDVELRCDPISGHTALYWYRQSLGQGLEFLIYFQGNSAPDKSGLPSDRFSAERTGGSVSTLTIQRTQQEDSAVYLCASSSQGAGTEAFFGQGTRLTVV.

The chain joins TRBV5-1 to TRBJ2-7, with TRBD2 matching over 7 bases. After removal of 1 base from V and 4 bases from J, the junction contained 8 bases not matched to a gene. CDR1 is SGHRS and CDR2 is YFSETQ in the germline V gene. The CDR3 loop spans 15 amino acids. Here the CDR3 reads CASSLLTLADYEQYF. CDR3 DNA: TGCGCCAGCAGCTTGCTTACCCTAGCGGATTACGAGCAGTACTTC. Using reference TRBV5-1 and TRBJ2-7 for the parts outside the CDR3, the full variable domain is KAGVTQTPRYLIKTRGQQVTLSCSPISGHRSVSWYQQTPGQGLQFLFEYFSETQRNKGNFPGRFSGRQFSNSRSEMNVSTLELGDSALYLCASSLLTLADYEQYFGPGTRLTVT.

The CDR3: CASSPGQNNSPLHF. The DNA of the CDR3 is TGTGCCAGCAGCCCCGGACAGAATAATTCACCCCTCCACTTT. This chain uses TRBV28 with TRBJ1-6; tentative D call: TRBD1 (6 bases). The V gene's germline CDR1 is MDHEN and CDR2 SYDVKM. This CDR3 has 14 residues. V gave up 6 bases and J gave up 5 bases, with 11 bases separating them.

The chain has TRBV5-1 and TRBJ1-2; unclear D gene. The CDR3 length is 14 residues. With 4 bases removed from V and 4 bases from J, the gap between germline ends came to 14 bases. CDR1 SGHRS and CDR2 YFSETQ come from the germline V gene. CDR3: CASSPTAVAYGYTF. CDR3 nucleotides: TGCGCCAGCAGCCCGACGGCGGTCGCCTATGGCTACACCTTC. Looking up the rest from reference TRBV5-1 and TRBJ1-2 gives the full variable domain: KAGVTQTPRYLIKTRGQQVTLSCSPISGHRSVSWYQQTPGQGLQFLFEYFSETQRNKGNFPGRFSGRQFSNSRSEMNVSTLELGDSALYLCASSPTAVAYGYTFGSGTRLTVV.

Turning to this clone: Relative to the germline gene, one junction end is altered; a read error may explain this. This chain joins TRBV7-2 and TRBJ2-2; 8 bases agree with TRBD1. Germline V lookup: CDR1 SGHTA, CDR2 FQGNSA. The CDR3 is 12 residues long. The DNA for the CDR3 is TGTGCCAGCAGCTTTAGGACAGGGTGGTCACAGTTT. Amino acids: CASSFRTGWSQF.